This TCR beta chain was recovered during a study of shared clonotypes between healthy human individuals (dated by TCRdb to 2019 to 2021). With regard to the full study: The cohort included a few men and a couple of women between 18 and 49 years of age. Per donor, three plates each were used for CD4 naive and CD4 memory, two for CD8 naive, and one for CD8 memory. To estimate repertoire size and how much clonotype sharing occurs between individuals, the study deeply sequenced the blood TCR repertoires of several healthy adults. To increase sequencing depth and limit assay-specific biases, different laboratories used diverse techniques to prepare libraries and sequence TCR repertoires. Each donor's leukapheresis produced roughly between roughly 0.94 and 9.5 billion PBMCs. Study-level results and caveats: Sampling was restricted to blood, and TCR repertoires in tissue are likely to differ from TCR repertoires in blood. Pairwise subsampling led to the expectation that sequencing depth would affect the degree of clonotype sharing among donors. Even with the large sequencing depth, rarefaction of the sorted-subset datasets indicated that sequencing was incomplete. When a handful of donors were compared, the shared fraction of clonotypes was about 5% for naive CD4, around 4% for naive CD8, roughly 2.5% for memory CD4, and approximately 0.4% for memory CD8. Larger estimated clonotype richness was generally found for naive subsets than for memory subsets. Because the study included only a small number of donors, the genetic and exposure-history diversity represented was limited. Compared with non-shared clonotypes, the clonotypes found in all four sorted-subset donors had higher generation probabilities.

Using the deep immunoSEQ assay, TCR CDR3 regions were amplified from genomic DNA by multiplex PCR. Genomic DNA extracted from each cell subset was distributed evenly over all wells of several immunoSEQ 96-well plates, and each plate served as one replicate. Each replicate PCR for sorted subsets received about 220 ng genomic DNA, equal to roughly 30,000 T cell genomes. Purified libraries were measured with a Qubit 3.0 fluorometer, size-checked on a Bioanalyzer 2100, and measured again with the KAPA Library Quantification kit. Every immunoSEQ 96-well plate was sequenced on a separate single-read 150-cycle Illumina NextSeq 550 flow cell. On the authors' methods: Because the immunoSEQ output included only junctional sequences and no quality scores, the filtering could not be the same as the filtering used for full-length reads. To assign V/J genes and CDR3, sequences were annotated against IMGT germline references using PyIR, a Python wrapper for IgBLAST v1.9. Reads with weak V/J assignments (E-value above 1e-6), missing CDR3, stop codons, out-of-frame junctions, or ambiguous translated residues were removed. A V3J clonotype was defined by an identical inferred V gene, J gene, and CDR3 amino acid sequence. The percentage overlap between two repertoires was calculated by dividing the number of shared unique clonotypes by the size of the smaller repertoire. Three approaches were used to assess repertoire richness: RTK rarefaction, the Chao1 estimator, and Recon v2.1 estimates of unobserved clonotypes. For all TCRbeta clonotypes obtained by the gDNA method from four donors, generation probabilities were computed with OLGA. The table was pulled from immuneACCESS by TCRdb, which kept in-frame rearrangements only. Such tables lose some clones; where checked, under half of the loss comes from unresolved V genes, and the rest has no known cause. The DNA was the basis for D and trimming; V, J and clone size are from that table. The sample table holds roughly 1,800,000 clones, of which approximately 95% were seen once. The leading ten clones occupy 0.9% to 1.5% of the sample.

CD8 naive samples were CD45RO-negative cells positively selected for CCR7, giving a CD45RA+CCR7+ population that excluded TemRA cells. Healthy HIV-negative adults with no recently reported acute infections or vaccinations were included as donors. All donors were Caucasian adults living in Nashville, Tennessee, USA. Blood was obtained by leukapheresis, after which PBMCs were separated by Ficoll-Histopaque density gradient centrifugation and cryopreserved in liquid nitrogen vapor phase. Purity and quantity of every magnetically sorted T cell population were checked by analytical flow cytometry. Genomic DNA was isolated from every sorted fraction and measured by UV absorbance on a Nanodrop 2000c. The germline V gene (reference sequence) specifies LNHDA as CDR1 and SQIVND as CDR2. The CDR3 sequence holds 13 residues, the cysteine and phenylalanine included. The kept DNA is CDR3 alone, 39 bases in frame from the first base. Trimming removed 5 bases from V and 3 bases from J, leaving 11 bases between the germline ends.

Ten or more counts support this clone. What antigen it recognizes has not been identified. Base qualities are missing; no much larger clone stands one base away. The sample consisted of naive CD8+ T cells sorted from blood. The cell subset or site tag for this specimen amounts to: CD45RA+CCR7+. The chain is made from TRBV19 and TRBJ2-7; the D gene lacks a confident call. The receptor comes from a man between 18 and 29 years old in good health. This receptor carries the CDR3 CASSFRLGYEQYF. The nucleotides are TGTGCCAGTAGTTTCCGACTCGGCTACGAGCAGTACTTC.